What follows describes a single TCR beta chain. What it recognizes is unknown. CDR1 SGHAT and CDR2 FQDESV come from the germline V gene (reference sequence). With 6 bases removed from V and 2 bases from J, the gap between germline ends came to 15 bases. This CDR3 spans 15 amino acids. This sample is drawn from a study of cytomegalovirus exposure and HLA in healthy donors. Study-wide points: An analysis that came later showed most CMV-associated TCR beta chains appearing HLA-restricted. In a later analysis, TCR association rates varied by HLA locus: DRB1 most, HLA-C fewest.

With 60 Vbeta and 13 Jbeta primers, the PCR was carried out. This table comes from immunoSEQ multiplex PCR, and its TCRdb copy is limited to in-frame clones, with some not included. The table records roughly 160,000 clones, approximately 77% of them present only once. The gene calls are TRBV11-1 and TRBJ2-3, with a tentative D call TRBD1 (5 bases). The receptor comes from a female donor in good health and CMV-seronegative. Material: PBMCs. In nucleotides, the CDR3 is TGTGCCAGCAGGTCCAGGGTAGGTCCCACAGATACGCAGTATTTT. It encodes CASRSRVGPTDTQYF. Full variable domain (missing parts from reference TRBV11-1 and TRBJ2-3): EAEVAQSPRYKITEKSQAVAFWCDPISGHATLYWYRQILGQGPELLVQFQDESVVDDSQLPKDRFSAERLKGVDSTLKIQPAELGDSAMYLCASRSRVGPTDTQYFGPGTRLTVL.